This TCR beta chain originates from a study of shared clonotypes between healthy human individuals. Generated by immunoSEQ multiplex PCR, the TCRdb table keeps only in-frame clones and is missing some. The sample consists of fewer than 1.8 million clones, around 98.5% of them appearing once. The sequence was collected from a young man in good health. The sample taken for sequencing was naive CD4+ T cells sorted from blood. Subset meaning: CD45RA+ positively selected.

CDR3 sequence (DNA): TGTGCCATCAGTGATGGACAGAGCACAGATACGCAGTATTTT. Protein product: CAISDGQSTDTQYF. This chain joins TRBV10-3 and TRBJ2-3, with a weak D call TRBD1 (6 bases). The germline V gene has CDR1 ENHRY and CDR2 SYGVKD. V was cut by 3 bases and J by 0 bases, with 7 bases left in between. CDR3 length equals 14 residues.